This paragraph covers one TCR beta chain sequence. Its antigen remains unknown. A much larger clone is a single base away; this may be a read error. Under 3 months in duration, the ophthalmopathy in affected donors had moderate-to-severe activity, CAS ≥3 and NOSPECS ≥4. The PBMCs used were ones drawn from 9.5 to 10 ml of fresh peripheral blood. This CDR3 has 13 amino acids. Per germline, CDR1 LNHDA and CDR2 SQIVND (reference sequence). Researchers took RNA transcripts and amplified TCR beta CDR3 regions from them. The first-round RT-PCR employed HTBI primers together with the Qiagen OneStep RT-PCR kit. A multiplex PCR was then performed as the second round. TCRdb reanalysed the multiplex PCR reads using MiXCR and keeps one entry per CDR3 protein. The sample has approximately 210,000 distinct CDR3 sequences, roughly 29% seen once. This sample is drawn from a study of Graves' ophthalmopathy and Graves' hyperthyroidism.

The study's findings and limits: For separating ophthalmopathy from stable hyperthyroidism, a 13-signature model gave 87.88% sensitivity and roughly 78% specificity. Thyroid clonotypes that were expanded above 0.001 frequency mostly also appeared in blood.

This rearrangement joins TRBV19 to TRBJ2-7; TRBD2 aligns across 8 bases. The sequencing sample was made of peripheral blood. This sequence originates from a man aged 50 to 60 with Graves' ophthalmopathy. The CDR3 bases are TGTGGCAGTAGTTACGGACTAGCAAGCGAGCAGTACTTC. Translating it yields CGSSYGLASEQYF.